This TCR beta chain was obtained from a study of Ad26.COV2.S vaccination and SARS-CoV-2 variants. Overall study context: The donor was enrolled in the Ad26.COV2.S arm of the COV1001 trial. Findings and limits, study-wide: An underestimation of total T cell responses may have resulted from the TCR breadth and depth analyses. Substantial post-vaccination breadth of spike-specific CD8+ and CD4+ T cell responses was reported. Non-spike TCR breadth did not differ much between vaccine and placebo recipients.

The ends were cut back, 2 bases at V and 3 bases at J, with 10 bases in the middle. CDR1 SGHRS and CDR2 YFSETQ come from the germline V gene. This CDR3 is built from 14 residues. Concerning this clone itself: Antigen specificity is unknown. Other DNA sequences in the sample encode the same CDR3.

As to treatment: around 19 received Ad26.COV2.S at low or high dose, single or two shots; 5 received placebo; per-sample allocation not given. Specimen acquisition occurred on day 63 following the initial vaccine or placebo injection. Measured with immunoSEQ multiplex PCR; TCRdb has only the in-frame clones, and not every one. The sample records roughly 300,000 clones, 85% to 90% being singletons. The clonotype originates from a person between 18 and 59 years old who received the Ad26.COV2.S COVID-19 vaccine or a placebo. Specimen: peripheral blood, collected in a trial of Ad26.COV2.S vaccine versus placebo. The chain carries TRBV5-1 and TRBJ2-3; a possible D gene is TRBD2 (6 bases). The CDR3 sequence is CASSFAGSTDTQYF. The CDR3 coding sequence is TGCGCCAGCAGCTTCGCGGGGTCTACAGATACGCAGTATTTT. The full variable domain, in which reference TRBV5-1 and TRBJ2-3 provide the parts outside the CDR3, is KAGVTQTPRYLIKTRGQQVTLSCSPISGHRSVSWYQQTPGQGLQFLFEYFSETQRNKGNFPGRFSGRQFSNSRSEMNVSTLELGDSALYLCASSFAGSTDTQYFGPGTRLTVL.